This paragraph covers one T cell receptor (beta chain) sequence. This clonotype has at least ten counts. The antigen this receptor binds is unknown. There are no base qualities to consult, and no much larger clone falls within one base. CDR1 and CDR2 were assigned from the germline V gene as MDHEN and SYDVKM. Taken from cysteine to phenylalanine, the CDR3 has 13 residues. The DNA shown is the 39-base CDR3, in frame from base 1. The trim is 2 bases for V and 5 bases for J, with a gap of 9 bases between the germline ends. The data derive from a study of T cells in Graves' hyperthyroidism and ophthalmopathy (dated by TCRdb to 2018 to 2020). Background for the entire study: Peripheral blood samples were taken at initial diagnosis, before any treatment was given. The 75 to 100 discovery patients were randomly split 7:3 into training and test sets. TCR V-J signatures able to tell the groups apart were searched for in a discovery cohort of approximately 95 patients, of whom over 40 had Graves' ophthalmopathy and 57 had stable Graves' hyperthyroidism. The study also compared thyroid tissue and blood T-cell repertoires from about six Graves' hyperthyroidism patients. After blood sampling, hyperthyroidism patients were treated with methimazole at a starting dose of 30 mg daily, and ophthalmopathy patients were treated with high-dose intravenous methylprednisolone. According to the paper, TCR Vbeta CDR3 sequencing was carried out on approximately 140 peripheral blood samples, which came from around 43 ophthalmopathy, approximately 78 hyperthyroidism and about 17 progressor patients. Prospective prediction of ophthalmopathy was tested in an independent validation cohort of 18 hyperthyroidism patients and 15 to 17 patients who later progressed to ophthalmopathy. Here is what the overall study found, with its caveats: Most expanded thyroid clonotypes (frequency above 0.001) were also found in blood, which suggests that blood repertoires may mirror thyroid immune responses. In validation, progression to ophthalmopathy was predicted by the model with nearly 71% sensitivity and 72% to 85% specificity, a median of about 6 months before onset. In cross-validation, a model built on a 13 V-J signature told ophthalmopathy apart from stable hyperthyroidism with approximately 91% sensitivity and 81% to 82% specificity, and in testing the same model reached 80%/75%. Sample size was not statistically predetermined, and blinding of investigators to group allocation was not performed.

TCR beta CDR3 regions were amplified from RNA transcripts. The first round of RT-PCR for the TCR CDR3 was performed with the HTBI primer set and the Qiagen OneStep RT-PCR kit. Libraries were constructed in a second round of multiplex PCR, after which size selection and purification were performed. The libraries were sequenced on an Illumina HiSeq2000 using paired-end 100 bp reads. In the authors' own workflow: SOAPnuke was used to process the raw data, throwing out any read that contained adapters or uncalled bases, had a mean Phred below 15, or lacked an exact constant-primer or identifier match. High-quality paired reads were merged with COPE v1.2.5, and unique nucleotide sequences were defined as clonotypes. MiTCR v1.1 was used to align clonotypes to the IMGT TRBV, TRBD and TRBJ reference segments. The analysis was restricted to V-J combinations with a frequency above 0.0001, which together covered around 99% of the repertoires. A TCS score was defined as the ratio between F50 (clonal expansion) and ExV (chaos), using BLOSUM62-based TCRdist between CDR3 peptides within each V-J. Welch's t-statistics and random forest reduced 500 to 650 V-J features to 13, which were used in a naive Bayes classifier (R e1071). TCRdb took the public reads, trimmed them with fastp at Q25, ran MiXCR for clone calling and kept in-frame beta chains. Each entry is one CDR3 protein sequence, shown with its most common DNA and genes. For this entry, the V and J calls and clone size follow TCRdb and not the study's own pipeline. This sample gives about 250,000 distinct CDR3 sequences in total; roughly 22% of them show up just once. Around 40% of the sample rests with the top ten.

In the ophthalmopathy patients, disease was moderately to severely active, with a Clinical Activity Score of 3 or more, a NOSPECS grade of 4 or more, and a duration of less than 3 months. Any patient with an uncontrolled infection, another autoimmune disease, pregnancy or lactation was excluded. Clinical symptoms, serum thyroxine and TRAb, thyroid ultrasound, and orbital computed tomography formed the basis for the diagnoses. PBMCs were isolated from around 10 ml of fresh peripheral blood by Ficoll-Paque density gradient centrifugation. Total RNA was extracted with Trizol reagent, and quality was checked on an Agilent 2100 Bioanalyzer.

The V and J segments used are TRBV28 and TRBJ2-5; the D gene lacks a confident call. This clonotype was sampled from a woman in her thirties or forties with Graves' ophthalmopathy. Sequences were obtained from blood. The CDR3 region has the sequence CASSLVAPETQYF. The sequenced DNA: TGTGCCAGCAGTTTAGTGGCGCCGGAGACCCAGTACTTC. Reference TRBV28 and TRBJ2-5 proteins supply the regions before and after the CDR3; the full variable domain is: DVKVTQSSRYLVKRTGEKVFLECVQDMDHENMFWYRQDPGLGLRLIYFSYDVKMKEKGDIPEGYSVSREKKERFSLILESASTNQTSMYLCASSLVAPETQYFGPGTRLLVL.